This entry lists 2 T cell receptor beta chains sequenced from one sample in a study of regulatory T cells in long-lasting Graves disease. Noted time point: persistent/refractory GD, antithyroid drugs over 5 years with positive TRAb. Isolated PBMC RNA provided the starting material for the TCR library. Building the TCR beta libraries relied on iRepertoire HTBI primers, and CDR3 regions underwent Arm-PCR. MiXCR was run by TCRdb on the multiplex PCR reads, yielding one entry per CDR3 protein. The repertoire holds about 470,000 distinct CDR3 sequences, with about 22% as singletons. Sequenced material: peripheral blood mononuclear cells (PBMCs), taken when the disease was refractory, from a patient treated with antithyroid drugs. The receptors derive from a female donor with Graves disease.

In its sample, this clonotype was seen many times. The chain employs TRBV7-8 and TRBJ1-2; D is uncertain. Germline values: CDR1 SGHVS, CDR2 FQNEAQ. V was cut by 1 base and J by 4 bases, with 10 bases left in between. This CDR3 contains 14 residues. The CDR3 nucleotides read TGTGCCAGCAGCTTAGGCTCCACCAGCTATGGCTACACCTTC. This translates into CASSLGSTSYGYTF.

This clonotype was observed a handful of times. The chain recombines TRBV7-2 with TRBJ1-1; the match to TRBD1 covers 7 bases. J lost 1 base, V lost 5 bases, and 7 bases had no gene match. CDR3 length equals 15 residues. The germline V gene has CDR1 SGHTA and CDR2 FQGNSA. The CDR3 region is CASSPQGTENTEAFF. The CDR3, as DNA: TGTGCCAGCAGCCCGCAAGGGACAGAGAACACTGAAGCTTTCTTT.